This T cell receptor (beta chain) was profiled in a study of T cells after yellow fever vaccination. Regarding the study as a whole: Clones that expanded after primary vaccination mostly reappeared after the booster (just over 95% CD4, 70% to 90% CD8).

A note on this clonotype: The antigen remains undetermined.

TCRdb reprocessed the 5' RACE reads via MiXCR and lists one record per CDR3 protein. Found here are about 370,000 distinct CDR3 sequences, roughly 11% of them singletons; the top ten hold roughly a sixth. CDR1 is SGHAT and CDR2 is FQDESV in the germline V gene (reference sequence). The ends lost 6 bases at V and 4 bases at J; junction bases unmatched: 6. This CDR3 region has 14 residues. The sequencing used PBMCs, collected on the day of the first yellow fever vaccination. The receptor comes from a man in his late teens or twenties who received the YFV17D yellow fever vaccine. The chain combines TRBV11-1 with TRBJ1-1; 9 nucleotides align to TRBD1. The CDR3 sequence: CASRTDRGATEAFF. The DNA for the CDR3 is TGTGCCAGCAGGACGGACAGGGGAGCCACTGAAGCTTTCTTT.